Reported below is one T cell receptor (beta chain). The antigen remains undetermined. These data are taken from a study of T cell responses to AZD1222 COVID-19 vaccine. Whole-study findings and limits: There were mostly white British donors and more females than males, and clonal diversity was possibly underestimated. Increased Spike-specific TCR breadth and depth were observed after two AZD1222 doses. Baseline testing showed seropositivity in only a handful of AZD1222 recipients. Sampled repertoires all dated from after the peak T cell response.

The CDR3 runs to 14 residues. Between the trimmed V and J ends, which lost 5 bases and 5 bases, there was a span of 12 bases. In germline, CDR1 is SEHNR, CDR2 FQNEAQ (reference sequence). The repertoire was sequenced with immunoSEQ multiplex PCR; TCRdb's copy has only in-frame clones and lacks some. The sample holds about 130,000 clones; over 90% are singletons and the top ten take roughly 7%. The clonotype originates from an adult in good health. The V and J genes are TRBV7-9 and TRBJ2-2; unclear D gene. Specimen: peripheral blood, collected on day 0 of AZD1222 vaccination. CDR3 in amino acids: CASSIIVGTGELFF. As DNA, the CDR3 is TGTGCCAGCAGCATCATCGTCGGGACCGGGGAGCTGTTTTTT. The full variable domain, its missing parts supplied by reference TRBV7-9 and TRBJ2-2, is DTGVSQNPRHKITKRGQNVTFRCDPISEHNRLYWYRQTLGQGPEFLTYFQNEAQLEKSRLLSDRFSAERPKGSFSTLEIQRTEQGDSAMYLCASSIIVGTGELFFGEGSRLTVL.